These 23 T cell receptor beta chains were sequenced from one sample in a study of cytomegalovirus exposure and HLA in healthy donors. Primers included in the PCR were 60 Vbeta and 13 Jbeta primers. The data were produced by immunoSEQ multiplex PCR, yet TCRdb's version contains in-frame clones alone and is incomplete. The repertoire shows 75,000 to 95,000 clones; the top ten hold under 1.5%. The sequencing input was PBMCs. Every receptor here comes from a woman in her sixties or seventies in good health and CMV-seronegative.

The gene calls are TRBV28 and TRBJ2-7; TRBD1 aligns across 10 bases. V was clipped by 5 bases and J by 2 bases; unmatched bases: 3. The CDR3 has 14 residues. Per germline, CDR1 MDHEN and CDR2 SYDVKM. The CDR3, as DNA: TGTGCCAGCAGTCCCGGGACAGGGGCCTACGAGCAGTACTTC. Its translation is CASSPGTGAYEQYF. Full variable domain (outside the CDR3, taken from reference TRBV28 and TRBJ2-7): DVKVTQSSRYLVKRTGEKVFLECVQDMDHENMFWYRQDPGLGLRLIYFSYDVKMKEKGDIPEGYSVSREKKERFSLILESASTNQTSMYLCASSPGTGAYEQYFGPGTRLTVT.

The gene calls are TRBV30 and TRBJ1-3, with TRBD1 matching over 9 bases. The CDR3 is 16 amino acids. V trimming: 1 base; J trimming: 0 bases; junction bases outside the gene matches: 4. Looked up from germline, CDR1 is GTSNPN and CDR2 is SVGIG (reference sequence). The CDR3 bases are TGTGCCTGGAGTGGGGACAGGGCTAGCTCTGGAAACACCATATATTTT. Its protein product is CAWSGDRASSGNTIYF.

This sequence joins TRBV28 and TRBJ2-7; 11 bases match TRBD2. CDR1 and CDR2 (germline): MDHEN, SYDVKM. V gave up 4 bases and J gave up 8 bases; unmatched junction bases: 7. CDR3 length: 14 amino acids. The CDR3 here is CASSSLAGGNKQYF. As DNA, the CDR3 is TGTGCCAGCAGTTCTTTAGCGGGAGGGAACAAGCAGTACTTC.

This rearrangement joins TRBV4-2 to TRBJ2-7; tentatively, D is TRBD2 (6 bases). CDR1 and CDR2 from the germline V gene are LGHNA and YNFKEQ. The CDR3 is 15 amino acids. The V end was cut by 0 bases, the J end by 2 bases, with 11 bases between. CDR3 sequence (DNA): TGTGCCAGCAGCCAAGATTTCGGCGGGACCTACGAGCAGTACTTC. This sequence encodes CASSQDFGGTYEQYF.

The V and J genes are TRBV25-1 and TRBJ2-5, with 8 nucleotides matching TRBD1. The CDR3 extends over 15 amino acids. The germline CDR1 and CDR2 sequences are MGHDK and SYGVNS. The junction had 9 bases not matched to a gene; V was cut back by 5 bases and J by 4 bases. CDR3 bases: TGTGCCAGCAGTAGTGCAGGGGGCGCCCCAGAGACCCAGTACTTC. It codes for CASSSAGGAPETQYF.

The gene calls are TRBV20-1 and TRBJ2-7; D gene ambiguous. Germline CDR1 and CDR2: DFQATT and SNEGSKA (reference sequence). The ends were cut back, 3 bases at V and 2 bases at J, with 5 bases in the middle. This CDR3 has 11 residues. CDR3 sequence reads: CSASEPYEQYF. The CDR3 DNA is TGCAGTGCTAGCGAGCCCTACGAGCAGTACTTC.

The chain couples TRBV27 to TRBJ1-2, with unresolved D. The CDR3 runs to 14 residues. Trimming shortened V by 6 bases and J by 0 bases, and 11 bases separated the two germline ends. Germline CDR1 and CDR2: MNHEY and SMNVEV (reference sequence). CDR3 loop: CASRLTPANYGYTF. Written as DNA, the CDR3 is TGTGCCAGCAGATTGACACCGGCTAACTATGGCTACACCTTC.

The chain has TRBV19 and TRBJ1-5; D is possibly TRBD1 (6 bases). Germline assignment: CDR1 LNHDA and CDR2 SQIVND (reference sequence). V was trimmed by 0 bases and J by 9 bases, leaving 12 bases between them. This CDR3 contains 14 residues. The CDR3 coding sequence is TGTGCCAGTAGTATAGATCTATCAGGGGCGCCCCAGCATTTT. Translated, it gives CASSIDLSGAPQHF.

CDR3 sequence reads: CASIPSLVGSYGYTF. The DNA of the CDR3 is TGTGCCAGCATTCCCTCCCTAGTCGGATCATATGGCTACACCTTC. The chain links TRBV28 to TRBJ1-2, with unresolved D. In germline, CDR1 is MDHEN, CDR2 SYDVKM. V was cut by 7 bases and J by 5 bases, with 20 bases left in between. This CDR3 is built from 15 residues.

Of note for this clone: Other DNA sequences of this sample code for an identical CDR3. The chain links TRBV15 to TRBJ2-5; D unresolved. The CDR3 totals 13 residues. CDR1 and CDR2 from the germline V gene are LNHNV and YYDKDF (reference sequence). V was clipped by 0 bases and J by 5 bases, with 7 bases between them. CDR3 nucleotide sequence: TGTGCCACCAGCAGAGATCAGAGGGAGACCCAGTACTTC. This gives the protein CATSRDQRETQYF. The full variable domain, rest sourced from reference TRBV15 and TRBJ2-5, is DAMVIQNPRYQVTQFGKPVTLSCSQTLNHNVMYWYQQKSSQAPKLLFHYYDKDFNNEADTPDNFQSRRPNTSFCFLDIRSPGLGDTAMYLCATSRDQRETQYFGPGTRLLVL.

The CDR3 loop is CASIIGRAANEQFF. Written as DNA, the CDR3 is TGCGCCAGCATCATCGGGAGGGCCGCCAATGAGCAGTTCTTC. This chain connects TRBV5-1 to TRBJ2-1; TRBD2 agrees at 8 bases. The V segment lost 6 bases and the J segment 6 bases; nucleotides outside the gene matches: 8. In germline, CDR1 is SGHRS, CDR2 YFSETQ. This CDR3 spans 14 amino acids.

This chain uses TRBV7-2 with TRBJ2-5; tentative D call: TRBD1 (5 bases). The CDR3 extends over 14 amino acids. Per the germline V gene, CDR1 is SGHTA and CDR2 is FQGNSA. V was shortened by 3 bases and J by 4 bases, with 12 bases between the two germline ends. For the CDR3, the DNA is TGTGCCAGCAGCTTGGGTGGGGCATCAGAGACCCAGTACTTC. It is translated as CASSLGGASETQYF.

The rearrangement uses TRBV9 and TRBJ2-7, with TRBD1 matching over 9 bases. V was pared by 4 bases and J by 2 bases, with 4 bases of the junction left unmatched. CDR3 length equals 14 residues. In germline, CDR1 is SGDLS, CDR2 YYNGEE. This CDR3 reads CASSRQGGAYEQYF. CDR3 sequence (DNA): TGTGCCAGCAGCCGACAGGGGGGGGCCTACGAGCAGTACTTC.

This chain uses TRBV7-6 with TRBJ2-7; 9 nucleotides align to TRBD1. J gave up 3 bases and V 1 base, and 7 bases lay outside the gene matches. The CDR3 loop spans 16 amino acids. CDR1 and CDR2 (germline): SGHVS, FNYEAQ. For the CDR3, the DNA is TGTGCCAGCAGCTTAGAAGCAGCGACAGGGGGCTACGAGCAGTACTTC. It yields the protein CASSLEAATGGYEQYF.

The rearrangement joins TRBV7-2 to TRBJ1-1; 8 bases fit TRBD1. CDR1 and CDR2 (germline): SGHTA, FQGNSA. The ends lost 2 bases at V and 10 bases at J; junction bases unmatched: 6. The CDR3 spans 13 residues. The CDR3 spells CASSLQGAWGAFF. In DNA form, the CDR3 reads TGTGCCAGCAGCTTACAGGGGGCATGGGGAGCTTTCTTT.

The V gene is TRBV7-3, the J gene TRBJ2-1; TRBD1 is a possible D gene (6 bases). Per germline, CDR1 SGHTA and CDR2 FQGTGA. There are 14 residues in the CDR3. V shed 4 bases and J shed 9 bases, with 16 bases lying between them. CDR3 region: CASSSQSGTPEQFF. The CDR3 coding sequence is TGTGCCAGCAGCTCCCAATCCGGGACACCTGAGCAGTTCTTC. The full variable domain, completed using reference TRBV7-3 and TRBJ2-1, is GAGVSQTPSNKVTEKGKYVELRCDPISGHTALYWYRQSLGQGPEFLIYFQGTGAADDSGLPNDRFFAVRPEGSVSTLKIQRTERGDSAVYLCASSSQSGTPEQFFGPGTRLTVL.

The chain combines TRBV7-8 with TRBJ1-1, with a tentative D call TRBD1 (5 bases). This CDR3 contains 13 residues. Trimming left V 1 base short and J 5 bases short, with 8 bases between. The V gene's germline CDR1 is SGHVS and CDR2 FQNEAQ. The CDR3 here is CASSLDQGTEAFF. The CDR3 DNA reads TGTGCCAGCAGCTTAGATCAGGGTACTGAAGCTTTCTTT.

The chain has TRBV27 and TRBJ2-7; D is perhaps TRBD1 (6 bases). Germline-derived CDR1 and CDR2 are MNHEY and SMNVEV (reference sequence). The CDR3 is made up of 17 amino acids. V was shortened by 0 bases and J by 3 bases, with 18 bases between the two germline ends. CDR3 residues: CASSLSHRRGSYYEQYF. CDR3 DNA: TGTGCCAGCAGTTTATCCCATCGTAGGGGGTCATACTACGAGCAGTACTTC.

The rearrangement joins TRBV5-4 to TRBJ2-1; no clear D gene. CDR1 is SGHNT and CDR2 is YYREEE in the germline V gene (reference sequence). This CDR3 contains 15 residues. Trimming left V 0 bases short and J 6 bases short, with 13 bases between. CDR3 DNA: TGTGCCAGCAGCTTGGGACTTCTGCCGGGCAATGAGCAGTTCTTC. It translates to CASSLGLLPGNEQFF.

This chain uses TRBV4-3 with TRBJ1-4, with a weak D call TRBD1 (5 bases). V gave up 0 bases and J gave up 10 bases, with 15 bases separating them. Germline V CDR1 and CDR2: LGHNA, YSLEER. The CDR3 extends over 15 amino acids. The CDR3 loop reads CASSQDGGFSRKLFF. CDR3 nucleotides: TGCGCCAGCAGCCAAGATGGGGGGTTTAGTAGAAAACTGTTTTTT.

V is TRBV5-1 and J is TRBJ2-1, with TRBD1 identical over 7 bases. V lost 1 base and J lost 5; bases outside the gene matches: 12. Germline V gene data show CDR1 as SGHRS and CDR2 as YFSETQ. This CDR3 has 17 residues. The CDR3 coding sequence is TGCGCCAGCAGCTTGAAGTACAGGGGCTACACGGACAATGAGCAGTTCTTC. Protein: CASSLKYRGYTDNEQFF.

The V call is TRBV4-2, the J call TRBJ1-2; 8 bases are shared with TRBD1. This CDR3 region has 17 residues. Unmatched junction bases numbered 14, after V lost 3 bases and J lost 5 bases. Germline assignment: CDR1 LGHNA and CDR2 YNFKEQ. The CDR3 spells CASSQSGAGGAGYGYTF. CDR3 DNA: TGTGCCAGCAGCCAGTCGGGAGCAGGGGGCGCGGGGTATGGCTACACCTTC.

J is TRBJ2-1 and V is TRBV5-4, with TRBD2 identical over 13 bases. Germline CDR1 reads SGHNT; CDR2 reads YYREEE (reference sequence). The J segment lost 8 bases and the V segment lost 4 bases, leaving 12 bases of the junction unmatched. The CDR3 sequence is 17 residues long. The CDR3 here is CASSRDQGLAGIDEQFF. CDR3 DNA: TGTGCCAGCAGCAGAGACCAGGGACTAGCGGGGATAGATGAGCAGTTCTTC. The variable domain in full, completed from reference TRBV5-4 and TRBJ2-1, reads ETGVTQSPTHLIKTRGQQVTLRCSSQSGHNTVSWYQQALGQGPQFIFQYYREEENGRGNFPPRFSGLQFPNYSSELNVNALELDDSALYLCASSRDQGLAGIDEQFFGPGTRLTVL.